This T cell receptor beta chain is from a study of T-cell memory formation after mild COVID-19. Study summary: Clustering of TCRs was largely donor specific. Study results and caveats: Of the contracting clones, CD4+ ones lay mainly in CM and EM, and CD8+ ones in EMRA. The study found balanced CD4/CD8 in clones contracting day 15 to 85 and a CD4+ lean in later expanders.

The V segment lost 0 bases and the J segment 7 bases; nucleotides outside the gene matches: 8. Germline CDR1 is DFQATT and CDR2 is SNEGSKA (reference sequence). CDR3 length: 15 residues. After 5'RACE with constant-segment primers, TCR alpha and TCR beta cDNA libraries carrying sample barcodes and UMIs were obtained. Via MiXCR, TCRdb re-called the 5' RACE reads, giving one row per CDR3 protein. The sample holds approximately 390,000 distinct CDR3 sequences; approximately 15% are singletons and the top ten take 20% to 25%. This clonotype was counted a few times. Its antigen is not known. The chain uses TRBV20-1 and TRBJ2-2; TRBD1 agrees at 7 bases. This clonotype originated in a man between 18 and 29 years old who had mild COVID-19 (a few samples of this study predate the infection). Cell type and time point are not known. The sample comprised PBMCs or a T cell subset sorted from them (not recorded which). The CDR3 DNA follows: TGCAGTGCTAGAGACCGAGGGGGCCTGGGCGGGGAGCTGTTTTTT. This codes for CSARDRGGLGGELFF.